Listed here are 22 T cell receptor beta chains from one sample, sequenced in a study of cytomegalovirus exposure and HLA in healthy donors. The PCR used 60 Vbeta and 13 Jbeta primers. The table came from immunoSEQ multiplex PCR; TCRdb's copy has only in-frame clones and leaves some out. The sample yields fewer than 140,000 clones, over 55% seen once. Sequenced input: PBMCs. The receptors were sampled from a female donor in good health and CMV-seronegative.

This clone was counted between two and nine times. This chain connects TRBV5-5 to TRBJ2-3; no firm D call. The CDR3 totals 12 residues. CDR1 SGHKS and CDR2 YYEKEE come from the germline V gene (reference sequence). V gave up 4 bases and J gave up 1 base, with 4 bases separating them. The CDR3: CASSPGTDTQYF. CDR3 nucleotides: TGTGCCAGCAGCCCAGGCACAGATACGCAGTATTTT.

The chain links TRBV5-4 to TRBJ2-7; possible D gene TRBD2, 6 bases. The CDR3 contains 14 residues. Germline V gene data show CDR1 as SGHNT and CDR2 as YYREEE (reference sequence). Trimming shortened V by 2 bases and J by 5 bases, and 14 bases separated the two germline ends. The CDR3 DNA is TGTGCCAGCAGCTTATGGGCGCCGGGGGACGAGCAGTACTTC. Translating gives CASSLWAPGDEQYF.

The count of this clone is one. This rearrangement joins TRBV28 to TRBJ2-4, with a tentative D call TRBD1 (5 bases). Germline V CDR1 and CDR2: MDHEN, SYDVKM. V shed 5 bases and J shed 4 bases, with 12 bases lying between them. This CDR3 is built from 14 residues. CDR3 loop: CASSLLPGKNIQYF. In nucleotides, the CDR3 is TGTGCCAGCAGTCTTCTTCCAGGGAAAAACATTCAGTACTTC.

This clone was seen a single time. The chain couples TRBV19 to TRBJ1-2; D is undetermined. The V gene's germline CDR1 is LNHDA and CDR2 SQIVND (reference sequence). The CDR3 has 14 residues. The V end lost 7 bases, the J end lost 0 bases, and 12 bases lay between the germline ends. CDR3 nucleotide sequence: TGTGCCAGTACCGACTACTCGGCTAACTATGGCTACACCTTC. Amino acid sequence: CASTDYSANYGYTF. The whole variable domain, filled in from reference TRBV19 and TRBJ1-2, reads DGGITQSPKYLFRKEGQNVTLSCEQNLNHDAMYWYRQDPGQGLRLIYYSQIVNDFQKGDIAEGYSVSREKKESFPLTVTSAQKNPTAFYLCASTDYSANYGYTFGSGTRLTVV.

V is TRBV7-2 and J is TRBJ1-2, with 10 bases that match TRBD1. Germline CDR1 and CDR2: SGHTA and FQGNSA. The CDR3 totals 16 residues. The trim removed 1 base at V and 5 bases at J, leaving 7 bases unmatched. The CDR3 protein is CASSLVLDRGQYGYTF. The CDR3 region has the DNA TGTGCCAGCAGCTTAGTCCTTGACAGGGGGCAATATGGCTACACCTTC.

J is TRBJ2-1 and V is TRBV5-4, with TRBD2 matching over 13 bases. CDR1 SGHNT and CDR2 YYREEE come from the germline V gene (reference sequence). The CDR3 runs to 17 residues. V lost 1 base to trimming and J lost 9 bases; unmatched junction nucleotides: 10. The CDR3 coding sequence is TGTGCCAGCAGCTTGAGTAGGACTAGCGGGAGTAGAGGTGAGCAGTTCTTC. Protein: CASSLSRTSGSRGEQFF.

This chain connects TRBV7-2 to TRBJ1-1, with 8 bases aligning to TRBD1. Germline V gene lookup returns CDR1 SGHTA and CDR2 FQGNSA. V shed 5 bases and J 1 base; nucleotides not matched to a gene: 12. The CDR3 loop spans 17 amino acids. CDR3 loop: CASSTQPFGQGNTEAFF. CDR3 coding DNA: TGTGCCAGCAGCACACAACCCTTTGGACAGGGGAACACTGAAGCTTTCTTT.

J is TRBJ1-5 and V is TRBV19; D remains ambiguous. Trimming took off 10 bases at V and 2 bases at J, with 18 bases between the two ends. CDR1 and CDR2 from the germline V gene are LNHDA and SQIVND (reference sequence). This CDR3 is 15 amino acids long. The CDR3 region has the DNA TGTGCCACCTGCTGCCCGTCCCCAGGCAATCAGCCCCAGCATTTT. Amino acids: CATCCPSPGNQPQHF.

The gene calls are TRBV6-1 and TRBJ2-1; 9 bases are a match to TRBD2. V was clipped by 3 bases and J by 0 bases; unmatched bases: 0. CDR1 MNHNS and CDR2 SASEGT come from the germline V gene. The CDR3 contains 15 residues. Here the CDR3 DNA reads TGTGCCAGCAGTGATAGCGGGAGCTCCTACAATGAGCAGTTCTTC. Translating gives CASSDSGSSYNEQFF.

In its sample, this clone was seen a few times. The rearrangement links TRBV27 to TRBJ2-7; perhaps TRBD2 as D (5 bases). Per germline, CDR1 MNHEY and CDR2 SMNVEV (reference sequence). The CDR3 covers 14 residues. V was trimmed by 7 bases and J by 2 bases, leaving 15 bases between them. Written as DNA, the CDR3 is TGTGCCAGCATCCTTCTAGCACGGCCCTACGAGCAGTACTTC. This translates into CASILLARPYEQYF.

The J gene is TRBJ2-1, the V gene TRBV6-5; 12 nucleotides agree with TRBD2. Germline trimming cut 6 bases from V and 9 bases from J; bases unmatched to any gene: 6. Per the germline V gene, CDR1 is MNHEY and CDR2 is SVGAGI. The CDR3 is 14 residues long. In DNA form, the CDR3 reads TGTGCCAGCAGAAGACTAGCGGGAGTTTCTGAGCAGTTCTTC. Amino acid sequence: CASRRLAGVSEQFF.

The chain has TRBV19 and TRBJ2-5, with TRBD1 matching 7 bases. This CDR3 is 14 amino acids long. V shed 5 bases and J 4 bases; nucleotides not matched to a gene: 7. Per the germline V gene, CDR1 is LNHDA and CDR2 is SQIVND (reference sequence). The DNA for the CDR3 is TGTGCCAGTAGTGAAGACAGGGCGGGAGAGACCCAGTACTTC. Its translation is CASSEDRAGETQYF.

This chain links TRBV11-3 with TRBJ2-5, with 11 positions matching TRBD2. Trimming at V came to 5 bases and at J to 4 bases, leaving 9 bases not matched to a gene. The CDR3 runs 16 residues. Germline values: CDR1 SGHNT, CDR2 YENEEA. CDR3 loop: CASSPGTSGAGETQYF. The CDR3, as DNA: TGTGCCAGCAGCCCTGGGACTAGCGGAGCTGGAGAGACCCAGTACTTC.

The CDR3 coding sequence is TGTGCCAGCAGTTCTTCAGGGTACACTGAAGCTTTCTTT. As protein: CASSSSGYTEAFF. The gene calls are TRBV6-5 and TRBJ1-1, with D tentatively TRBD1 (5 bases). This CDR3 has 13 residues. The germline V and J ends were trimmed by 4 bases and 3 bases, with 9 bases remaining between them. In germline, CDR1 is MNHEY, CDR2 SVGAGI.

The chain joins TRBV7-9 to TRBJ2-1; TRBD2 is a possible D gene (6 bases). V was cut by 3 bases and J by 4 bases, with 7 bases left in between. Germline V gene lookup returns CDR1 SEHNR and CDR2 FQNEAQ (reference sequence). The CDR3 runs 13 residues. In DNA form, the CDR3 reads TGTGCCAGCAGCTTCGGGGGATACAATGAGCAGTTCTTC. It yields the protein CASSFGGYNEQFF.

The chain carries TRBV19 and TRBJ1-3; possible D gene TRBD1, 5 bases. Looked up from germline, CDR1 is LNHDA and CDR2 is SQIVND (reference sequence). The length of the CDR3 is 14 residues. Trimming left V 4 bases short and J 0 bases short, with 7 bases between. CDR3 loop: CASSRGDSGNTIYF. CDR3 nucleotide sequence: TGTGCCAGTAGTAGGGGGGACTCTGGAAACACCATATATTTT.

V gene TRBV28 combines with J gene TRBJ2-1, with 9 nucleotides matching TRBD1. The CDR3 runs 16 residues. Germline-derived CDR1 and CDR2 are MDHEN and SYDVKM. V lost 3 bases, J lost 2 bases, and 5 bases stayed unmatched. The CDR3 DNA follows: TGTGCCAGCAGTTTGCCGGGACAGGGTACCTACAATGAGCAGTTCTTC. Its protein is CASSLPGQGTYNEQFF.

This clone was seen just once. This rearrangement joins TRBV28 to TRBJ2-7, with D unclear. Trimming shortened V by 8 bases and J by 3 bases, and 5 bases separated the two germline ends. Germline-derived CDR1 and CDR2 are MDHEN and SYDVKM. The CDR3 totals 10 residues. In DNA, the CDR3 is TGTGCCAGCGCTAACTACGAGCAGTACTTC. This codes for CASANYEQYF. The complete variable domain, with remaining parts taken from reference TRBV28 and TRBJ2-7, reads DVKVTQSSRYLVKRTGEKVFLECVQDMDHENMFWYRQDPGLGLRLIYFSYDVKMKEKGDIPEGYSVSREKKERFSLILESASTNQTSMYLCASANYEQYFGPGTRLTVT.

The rearrangement uses TRBV11-3 and TRBJ2-7; 10 nucleotides agree with TRBD2. Germline V gene sequence: CDR1 SGHNT, CDR2 YENEEA. The CDR3 covers 13 residues. After removal of 5 bases from V and 3 bases from J, the junction contained 1 base not matched to a gene. The CDR3 protein is CASSRTSGYEQYF. CDR3 in DNA: TGTGCCAGCAGCCGGACTAGCGGCTACGAGCAGTACTTC. The entire variable domain, with the rest obtained from reference TRBV11-3 and TRBJ2-7, is as follows: EAGVVQSPRYKIIEKKQPVAFWCNPISGHNTLYWYLQNLGQGPELLIRYENEEAVDDSQLPKDRFSAERLKGVDSTLKIQPAELGDSAVYLCASSRTSGYEQYFGPGTRLTVT.

This clone showed up just a few times. The chain is built from TRBV5-1 and TRBJ2-7; a weak D match, TRBD2 (6 bases). The germline V gene has CDR1 SGHRS and CDR2 YFSETQ. Trimming shortened V by 0 bases and J by 7 bases, and 11 bases separated the two germline ends. This CDR3 has 13 amino acids. The CDR3 bases are TGCGCCAGCAGCTTGGGAACTGCGGGGGAGCAGTACTTC. Amino acid sequence: CASSLGTAGEQYF. The full variable domain, its missing parts supplied by reference TRBV5-1 and TRBJ2-7, is KAGVTQTPRYLIKTRGQQVTLSCSPISGHRSVSWYQQTPGQGLQFLFEYFSETQRNKGNFPGRFSGRQFSNSRSEMNVSTLELGDSALYLCASSLGTAGEQYFGPGTRLTVT.

The chain is built from TRBV14 and TRBJ2-7, with 7 bases identical to TRBD1. The ends lost 3 bases at V and 6 bases at J; junction bases unmatched: 8. The CDR3 contains 14 residues. Germline-derived CDR1 and CDR2 are SGHDN and FVKESK. The CDR3 protein is CASSQIRGLGEQYF. The DNA for the CDR3 is TGTGCCAGCAGCCAGATCAGGGGGTTGGGCGAGCAGTACTTC.

In its sample, this clone was seen a few times. This chain uses TRBV28 with TRBJ1-4; tentative D call: TRBD1 (5 bases). The CDR3 is made up of 14 amino acids. The germline gives CDR1 MDHEN, CDR2 SYDVKM. With 9 bases removed from V and 3 bases from J, the gap between germline ends came to 14 bases. DNA of the CDR3: TGTGCCAGTAGGCCCCAGGGTTCTAATGAAAAACTGTTTTTT. Translation: CASRPQGSNEKLFF.